This TCR beta chain originates from a study of T cell repertoires in cytomegalovirus infection. On the study more broadly: Public signatures in TCR beta pointed to CMV infection and matching HLA type. General observations from the study: There were HLA-C-restricted CMV-specific TCR beta clonotypes dominating the ex vivo response. Cumulative public TCR beta family frequency identified carriers of CMV plus the relevant HLA.

Notes on this clonotype: The target antigen is unknown.

TCRdb processed the reads anew with MiXCR; each CDR3 protein has one entry. The data show almost 550,000 distinct CDR3 sequences, approximately 16% seen once. This clonotype was sampled from a human donor in good health (CMV status not recorded). Some clones in this sample may be carry-over from other donors' samples. The sample was CD8+ T cells from PBMCs.

The CDR3 DNA sequence: TGCGCCAGCAGCCATTCGAGGACAGCGAACACTGAAGCTTTCTTT. This gives the protein CASSHSRTANTEAFF. The chain links TRBV4-1 to TRBJ1-1, with D perhaps matching TRBD1 (6 bases). CDR3 length equals 15 residues. CDR1 is MGHRA and CDR2 is YSYEKL in the germline V gene. Deletions cut 3 bases from V and 1 base from J, with 12 bases between.